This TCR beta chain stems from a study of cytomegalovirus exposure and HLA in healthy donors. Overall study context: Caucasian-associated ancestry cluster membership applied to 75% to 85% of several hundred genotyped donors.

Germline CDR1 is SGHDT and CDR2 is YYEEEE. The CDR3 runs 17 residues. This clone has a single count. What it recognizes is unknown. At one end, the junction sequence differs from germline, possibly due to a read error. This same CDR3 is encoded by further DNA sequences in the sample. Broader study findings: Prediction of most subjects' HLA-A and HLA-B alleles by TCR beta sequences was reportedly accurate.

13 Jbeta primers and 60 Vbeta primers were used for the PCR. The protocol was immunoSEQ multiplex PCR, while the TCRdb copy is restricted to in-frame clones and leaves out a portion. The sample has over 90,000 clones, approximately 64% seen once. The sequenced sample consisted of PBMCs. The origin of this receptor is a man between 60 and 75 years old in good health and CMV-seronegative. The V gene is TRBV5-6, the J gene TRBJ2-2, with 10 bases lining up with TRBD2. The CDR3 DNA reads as TGTGCCAGTAGCTTCCCAACACTAGCGGGAAACACCGGGGAGCTGTTTTTT. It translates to CASSFPTLAGNTGELFF.